What follows is one TCR beta chain and its context. This sample was taken from a study of human T cells and chemical hapten exposure. CDR3 length equals 14 residues. The germline gives CDR1 SGHNT, CDR2 YYREEE (reference sequence). After removal of 5 bases from V and 0 bases from J, the junction contained 4 bases not matched to a gene. Library preparation tagged each individual cDNA molecule with a unique molecular identifier. TCRdb reprocessed the RACE reads via MiXCR and lists one record per CDR3 protein. Seen here are 42,000 or so distinct CDR3 sequences, around 3.8% observed once, and the top ten hold over 25%. Described time point: patch test 1, 2 weeks after DPC sensitization. The treatment here: therapeutic diphenylcyclopropenone sensitization with weekly scalp DPC. Total RNA extraction was carried out from unfractionated whole blood. Sample donors consisted of patients with alopecia, aged 18 to 70 years, who were suitable for DPC.

This specimen consisted of whole blood, obtained in connection with sensitization to the hapten diphenylcyclopropenone (DPC). The clonotype originates from a man aged 45-65 years with alopecia areata. Some clones in this sample may be carry-over from other donors' samples. This rearrangement joins TRBV5-4 to TRBJ1-1; TRBD1 aligns across 7 bases. The CDR3 is CASRNDRVNTEAFF. The CDR3 nucleotides are TGTGCCAGCAGGAATGACAGGGTGAACACTGAAGCTTTCTTT.